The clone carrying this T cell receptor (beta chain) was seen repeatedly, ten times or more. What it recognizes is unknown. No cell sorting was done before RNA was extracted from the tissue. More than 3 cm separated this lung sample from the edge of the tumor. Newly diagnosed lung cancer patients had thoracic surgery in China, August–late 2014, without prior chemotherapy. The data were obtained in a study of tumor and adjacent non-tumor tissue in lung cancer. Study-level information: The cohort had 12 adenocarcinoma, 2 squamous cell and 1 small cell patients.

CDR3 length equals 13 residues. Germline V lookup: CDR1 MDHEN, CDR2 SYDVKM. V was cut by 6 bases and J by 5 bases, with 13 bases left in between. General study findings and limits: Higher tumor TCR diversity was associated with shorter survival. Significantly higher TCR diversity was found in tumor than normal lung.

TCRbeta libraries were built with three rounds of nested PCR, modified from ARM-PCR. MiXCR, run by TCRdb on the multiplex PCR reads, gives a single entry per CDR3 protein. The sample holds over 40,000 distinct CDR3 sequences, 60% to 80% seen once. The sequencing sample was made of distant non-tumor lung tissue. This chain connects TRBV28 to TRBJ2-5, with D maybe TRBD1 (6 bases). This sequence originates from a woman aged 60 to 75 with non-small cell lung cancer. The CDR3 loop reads CASSPYTGETQYF. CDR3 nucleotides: TGTGCCAGCAGCCCCTATACAGGGGAGACCCAGTACTTC. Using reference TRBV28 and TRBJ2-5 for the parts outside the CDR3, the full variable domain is DVKVTQSSRYLVKRTGEKVFLECVQDMDHENMFWYRQDPGLGLRLIYFSYDVKMKEKGDIPEGYSVSREKKERFSLILESASTNQTSMYLCASSPYTGETQYFGPGTRLLVL.